This T cell receptor beta chain comes out of a study of CD8 T cells in Susac syndrome. CDR1 and CDR2 from the germline V gene are SNHLY and FYNNEI. The CDR3 consists of 12 residues. V lost 10 bases, J lost 8 bases, and 8 bases stayed unmatched. It was with random hexamers that about 0.45 to 1 ug RNA was reverse transcribed. The immunoSEQ assay covered 54 Vbeta and 13 Jbeta segments for CDR3. TCRdb independently ran MiXCR on the immunoSEQ multiplex PCR reads; one entry per CDR3 protein. The table includes some 300,000 distinct CDR3 sequences, around 83% detected once. Sequencing of TCR beta was performed on blood CD8+ and CD4+ T cells. Bulk CD8+ and CD4+ cells came from magnetic negative isolation; CD8+ TEMRA by FACS.

The TCR was taken from a human donor with multiple sclerosis. This sequence joins TRBV2 and TRBJ2-1; TRBD2 matches at 7 bases. The sequencing input was CD8+ T cells from PBMCs. The CDR3 sequence: CATRGRGDEQFF. CDR3 nucleotide sequence: TGTGCCACGCGGGGGAGAGGCGATGAGCAGTTCTTC.